These T cell receptor beta chains were read from a single sample in a study of beta chain features in type 1 diabetes. Profiled with immunoSEQ multiplex PCR; TCRdb holds only in-frame clones, not every one. The sample consists of hundreds of thousands of clones, more than 9.5% of them appearing once. Sample: naive CD4+ T cells from blood. The receptors here all came from a woman in her thirties in good health. CDR3s include the opening cysteine and the closing phenylalanine or tryptophan. A D gene is named only where the DNA matches it firmly. Some rows have no size entry. The others give once, few or many, or a class for an expanded clone.

TRBD2,TRBJ2-1,TRBV2,few,CASSFLGSGRDNEQFF,TGTGCCAGCAGCTTCTTGGGTAGCGGGAGGGACAATGAGCAGTTCTTC
.,TRBJ1-1,TRBV6-5,few,CASSYSFTGGTEAFF,TGTGCCAGCAGTTACTCGTTTACGGGGGGCACTGAAGCTTTCTTT
TRBD2,TRBJ2-1,TRBV14,.,CASSQGSGSGEQFF,TGTGCCAGCAGCCAAGGAAGCGGGAGCGGGGAGCAGTTCTTC
TRBD2,TRBJ2-1,TRBV19,few,CASRDGTSGPLHNEQFF,TGTGCCAGTAGGGACGGGACTAGCGGGCCTTTACACAATGAGCAGTTCTTC
TRBD1,TRBJ2-7,TRBV28,few,CASIPGQGGEQYF,TGTGCCAGCATTCCGGGACAGGGGGGCGAGCAGTACTTC
TRBD1,TRBJ1-5,TRBV7-2,.,CASSKGQGNQPQHF,TGTGCCAGCAGCAAAGGACAGGGCAATCAGCCCCAGCATTTT
.,TRBJ1-5,TRBV18,few,CASSPLGDSGQPQHF,TGTGCCAGCTCACCATTAGGGGACTCTGGTCAGCCCCAGCATTTT
TRBD1,TRBJ2-5,TRBV2,few,CASTRQGASQETQYF,TGTGCCAGCACAAGACAGGGGGCTTCCCAAGAGACCCAGTACTTC
.,TRBJ1-3,TRBV4-2,.,CASSQETGISGNTIYF,TGTGCCAGCAGCCAAGAAACGGGGATTTCTGGAAACACCATATATTTT
.,TRBJ1-1,TRBV7-6,.,CASSSSGGNTEAFF,TGTGCCAGCAGCTCTTCCGGGGGGAACACTGAAGCTTTCTTT
.,TRBJ2-3,TRBV5-6,few,CASIVGRVLFYTQYF,TGTGCCAGCATCGTAGGCCGGGTCCTCTTCTATACGCAGTATTTT
TRBD1,TRBJ2-5,TRBV5-1,.,CASSTGTGREETQYF,TGCGCCAGCAGCACCGGGACAGGACGGGAGGAGACCCAGTACTTC
.,TRBJ1-1,TRBV7-9,.,CASSTGGTGGNTEAFF,TGTGCCAGCAGCACGGGAGGGACGGGGGGGAACACTGAAGCTTTCTTT
TRBD2,TRBJ2-1,TRBV4-2,.,CASSHTSGRLNEQFF,TGTGCCAGCAGCCACACTAGCGGGAGGTTGAATGAGCAGTTCTTC
.,TRBJ2-7,TRBV6-5,.,CASSYAGKVFAQYF,TGTGCCAGCAGTTACGCAGGGAAGGTTTTCGCGCAGTACTTC
.,TRBJ2-5,TRBV4-3,.,CASSQGLQETQYF,TGCGCCAGCAGTCAGGGACTGCAAGAGACCCAGTACTTC
.,TRBJ2-7,TRBV2,.,CASSERRVREQYF,TGTGCCAGCAGTGAGAGGAGGGTCCGGGAGCAGTACTTC
.,TRBJ2-5,TRBV5-1,few,CASSGQTQETQYF,TGCGCCAGCAGCGGACAGACTCAAGAGACCCAGTACTTC